This TCR beta chain originates from a study of T-cell reconstitution after alpha-beta-depleted transplantation in children. V lost 6 bases and J 2 bases, leaving 10 bases between the germline ends. The CDR3 loop spans 14 amino acids. This clonotype appeared many times. Unique molecular identifiers featured in how the TCRbeta library was prepared. TCRdb recomputed calls from the PCR reads with MiXCR, one row per CDR3 protein. The sample comprises about 610,000 distinct CDR3 sequences, about 10% of which are singletons, and less than 5% rests with the top ten. V gene TRBV12-3 or TRBV12-4 combines with J gene TRBJ2-2; weak D call: TRBD2 (6 bases). The source is a human donor who donated a stem cell graft to a child with acute myeloid leukemia. The material sequenced was PBMCs from the stem cell graft donor, taken from the stem cell graft. CDR3 nucleotide sequence: TGTGCCAGCAGGGAGGAGGGAAACACCGGGGAGCTGTTTTTT. Protein product: CASREEGNTGELFF.